The 27 T cell receptor beta chains given below trace back to one sample, sequenced in a study of shared clonotypes between healthy human individuals. Positive CCR7 selection of CD45RO-negative cells yielded the naive CD8 cells, and terminally differentiated effector memory CD45RA+ cells were excluded. The method was immunoSEQ multiplex PCR; TCRdb's version includes in-frame clones alone and lacks a portion of them. The repertoire holds around 1.9 million clones, with around 93% as singletons. The sample was naive CD8+ T cells from PBMCs. The receptors were gathered from a man younger than 35 in good health. Some clones in this sample may be carry-over from other donors' samples.

CDR3 in amino acids: CASSRIPGPDTQYF. The CDR3, as DNA: TGTGCCAGCAGCCGTATCCCTGGGCCAGATACGCAGTATTTT. V usage is TRBV27 and J usage is TRBJ2-3; D remains ambiguous. Germline CDR1 is MNHEY and CDR2 is SMNVEV (reference sequence). The CDR3 spans 14 residues. V lost 6 bases and J 4 bases, leaving 14 bases between the germline ends.

The chain employs TRBV7-9 and TRBJ2-5; D is undetermined. Germline V CDR1 and CDR2: SEHNR, FQNEAQ (reference sequence). Trimming left V 0 bases short and J 1 base short, with 9 bases between. The CDR3 has 15 residues. DNA for the CDR3: TGTGCCAGCAGCTTAGCGACTGTGATCCAAGAGACCCAGTACTTC. Its protein product is CASSLATVIQETQYF.

CDR3 sequence reads: CASSPGSNTGELFF. Here the CDR3 DNA reads TGTGCCAGCAGCCCAGGGTCGAACACCGGGGAGCTGTTTTTT. The rearrangement links TRBV7-9 to TRBJ2-2; a possible D gene is TRBD1 (5 bases). This CDR3 is built from 14 residues. Germline-derived CDR1 and CDR2 are SEHNR and FQNEAQ (reference sequence). The V and J ends lost 5 bases and 0 bases respectively, with 7 bases between them.

The chain combines TRBV4-1 with TRBJ2-5, with a possible D match to TRBD2 (5 bases). In germline, CDR1 is MGHRA, CDR2 YSYEKL. The CDR3 sequence is 15 residues long. V lost 4 bases and J lost 3, with 15 bases in between. CDR3 DNA sequence: TGCGCCAGCAGCCCCCCGAGGGCGGGTGAAGAGACCCAGTACTTC. Translation gives CASSPPRAGEETQYF.

This chain uses TRBV2 with TRBJ1-3, with 7 bases lining up with TRBD1. V was pared by 10 bases and J by 2 bases, with 8 bases of the junction left unmatched. The CDR3 is 14 residues long. Germline assignment: CDR1 SNHLY and CDR2 FYNNEI. The CDR3 loop reads CATLDREAGNTIYF. For the CDR3, the DNA is TGTGCCACCTTAGACAGGGAGGCTGGAAACACCATATATTTT. Supplemented by reference TRBV2 and TRBJ1-3, the full variable domain reads EPEVTQTPSHQVTQMGQEVILRCVPISNHLYFYWYRQILGQKVEFLVSFYNNEISEKSEIFDDQFSVERPDGSNFTLKIRSTKLEDSAMYFCATLDREAGNTIYFGEGSWLTVV.

V gene TRBV7-9 combines with J gene TRBJ2-1, with 7 bases identical to TRBD1. Trimming took 4 bases from V and 4 from J; bases not matched to a gene: 13. In germline, CDR1 is SEHNR, CDR2 FQNEAQ (reference sequence). This CDR3 has 17 amino acids. As DNA, the CDR3 is TGTGCCAGCAGCTCAGTCGTACAGGGGTCGAGTTACAATGAGCAGTTCTTC. Its protein product is CASSSVVQGSSYNEQFF.

As to this clone: The sample carries other DNA sequences with the same CDR3. The V call is TRBV11-2, the J call TRBJ2-7; D possibly corresponds to TRBD1 (5 bases). CDR1 and CDR2 from the germline V gene are SGHAT and FQNNGV. The V end lost 0 bases, the J end lost 7 bases, and 7 bases lay between the germline ends. The CDR3 totals 12 residues. The CDR3 protein is CASSLDRVEQYF. The DNA for the CDR3 is TGTGCCAGCAGCTTAGACAGGGTGGAGCAGTACTTC. Combining the CDR3 with reference TRBV11-2 and TRBJ2-7 gives the whole variable domain EAGVAQSPRYKIIEKRQSVAFWCNPISGHATLYWYQQILGQGPKLLIQFQNNGVVDDSQLPKDRFSAERLKGVDSTLKIQPAKLEDSAVYLCASSLDRVEQYFGPGTRLTVT.

The genes are TRBV27 and TRBJ2-7, with D possibly matching TRBD2 (6 bases). Germline-derived CDR1 and CDR2 are MNHEY and SMNVEV (reference sequence). The CDR3 consists of 15 residues. Trimming left V 5 bases short and J 3 bases short, with 17 bases between. The CDR3 region is CASSPDGGSGYEQYF. The CDR3 DNA sequence: TGTGCCAGCAGTCCCGATGGAGGGAGCGGCTACGAGCAGTACTTC.

The V call is TRBV9, the J call TRBJ2-3, with unresolved D. V was clipped by 7 bases and J by 0 bases, with 9 bases between them. The CDR3 totals 13 residues. Looked up from germline, CDR1 is SGDLS and CDR2 is YYNGEE. This CDR3 is CASSDSSTDTQYF. CDR3 DNA: TGTGCCAGCTCCGACTCAAGCACAGATACGCAGTATTTT.

The rearrangement joins TRBV10-3 to TRBJ1-2; 7 bases agree with TRBD1. Germline values: CDR1 ENHRY, CDR2 SYGVKD. Trimming at V came to 6 bases and at J to 10 bases, leaving 14 bases not matched to a gene. This CDR3 is 14 amino acids long. This CDR3 is CAIRDGQVRRDYTF. CDR3 nucleotides: TGTGCCATCAGGGACGGACAGGTCCGACGGGACTACACCTTC.

The chain couples TRBV30 to TRBJ1-1; D may be TRBD1 (5 bases). The CDR3 runs 16 residues. Germline V lookup: CDR1 GTSNPN, CDR2 SVGIG (reference sequence). V was trimmed by 1 base and J by 3 bases, leaving 18 bases between them. As DNA, the CDR3 is TGTGCCTGGAGTGCCCTCCGGGGGGAAAGGGACACTGAAGCTTTCTTT. This sequence encodes CAWSALRGERDTEAFF.

The chain is built from TRBV29-1 and TRBJ2-6; possibly TRBD1 for D (5 bases). The V end lost 6 bases, the J end lost 4 bases, and 10 bases lay between the germline ends. CDR1 SQVTM and CDR2 ANQGSEA come from the germline V gene. The length of the CDR3 is 13 residues. The CDR3 loop reads CSVWGDGANVLTF. The CDR3 nucleotides read TGCAGCGTGTGGGGCGACGGGGCCAACGTCCTGACTTTC.

This sequence joins TRBV7-3 and TRBJ2-1; the match to TRBD2 covers 8 bases. This CDR3 is built from 14 residues. The V segment lost 1 base and the J segment 7 bases; nucleotides outside the gene matches: 3. Germline values: CDR1 SGHTA, CDR2 FQGTGA. CDR3 amino acids: CASSLIASGNEQFF. For the CDR3, the DNA is TGTGCCAGCAGCTTAATCGCTAGCGGGAATGAGCAGTTCTTC.

To note about this clone: The same CDR3 can be traced to other DNA sequences in this sample. The genes are TRBV11-2 and TRBJ2-7, with TRBD2 as a possible D gene (5 bases). Trimming stripped 3 bases from V and 3 bases from J, with 6 bases between. This CDR3 has 12 amino acids. The germline V gene has CDR1 SGHAT and CDR2 FQNNGV. The CDR3 loop reads CASSFSDYEQYF. As DNA, the CDR3 is TGTGCCAGCAGCTTTAGCGACTACGAGCAGTACTTC.

The genes are TRBV9 and TRBJ1-2, with 7 bases matching TRBD1. The CDR3 is 16 amino acids. After removal of 0 bases from V and 4 bases from J, the junction contained 9 bases not matched to a gene. CDR1 is SGDLS and CDR2 is YYNGEE in the germline V gene. This CDR3 reads CASSVDLTGRAYGYTF. The CDR3 bases are TGTGCCAGCAGCGTAGATCTGACAGGGAGGGCCTATGGCTACACCTTC.

The rearrangement joins TRBV7-8 to TRBJ2-1; 10 positions match TRBD2. Germline V lookup: CDR1 SGHVS, CDR2 FQNEAQ. The CDR3 is 15 amino acids. V lost 5 bases to trimming and J lost 5 bases; unmatched junction nucleotides: 6. The CDR3 loop is CASSPVTSGDNEQFF. CDR3 DNA sequence: TGTGCCAGCAGCCCCGTCACTAGCGGGGACAATGAGCAGTTCTTC.

J is TRBJ1-1 and V is TRBV27; 11 nucleotides line up with TRBD1. The CDR3 has 14 amino acids. The V gene end was trimmed by 10 bases and the J gene end by 0 bases; junction bases not matched to a gene: 4. Germline CDR1 is MNHEY and CDR2 is SMNVEV (reference sequence). CDR3 nucleotides: TGTGCCACCAGGGACAGGGGGATGAACACTGAAGCTTTCTTT. This gives the protein CATRDRGMNTEAFF.

Remarks on this clone: Other DNA sequences in this sample translate to the same CDR3. The rearrangement links TRBV4-1 to TRBJ1-5; a possible D gene is TRBD1 (5 bases). CDR1 and CDR2 (germline): MGHRA, YSYEKL. V lost 1 base and J 2 bases, leaving 9 bases between the germline ends. This CDR3 comprises 15 residues. The CDR3 nucleotides are TGCGCCAGCAGCCAAGGGAGGGGTGGCAATCAGCCCCAGCATTTT. It encodes CASSQGRGGNQPQHF.

This chain links TRBV13 with TRBJ2-7, with 8 bases identical to TRBD1. The CDR3 sequence is 16 residues long. V lost 5 bases, J lost 6 bases, and 15 bases stayed unmatched. CDR1 and CDR2 (germline): PRHDT, FYEKMQ (reference sequence). The CDR3 loop reads CASSPNGPGGASEQYF. The CDR3 nucleotides read TGTGCCAGCAGCCCCAACGGTCCAGGGGGCGCTTCCGAGCAGTACTTC.

CDR3: CASSFGPAGLVGQPQHF. The CDR3 coding sequence is TGTGCCAGCAGTTTCGGCCCCGCTGGTTTGGTTGGTCAGCCCCAGCATTTT. The chain has TRBV7-9 and TRBJ1-5, with unresolved D. Germline V gives CDR1 SEHNR, CDR2 FQNEAQ (reference sequence). Deletions cut 6 bases from V and 6 bases from J, with 24 bases between. The CDR3 runs to 17 residues. The full variable domain, completed using reference TRBV7-9 and TRBJ1-5, is DTGVSQNPRHKITKRGQNVTFRCDPISEHNRLYWYRQTLGQGPEFLTYFQNEAQLEKSRLLSDRFSAERPKGSFSTLEIQRTEQGDSAMYLCASSFGPAGLVGQPQHFGDGTRLSIL.

This chain links TRBV13 with TRBJ1-2, with a weak D call TRBD1 (5 bases). Germline V gene data show CDR1 as PRHDT and CDR2 as FYEKMQ (reference sequence). The germline V and J ends were trimmed by 4 bases and 3 bases, with 9 bases remaining between them. This CDR3 is 13 amino acids long. The CDR3 is CASSSQDDYGYTF. In nucleotides, the CDR3 is TGTGCCAGCAGCTCACAGGATGACTATGGCTACACCTTC.

This rearrangement joins TRBV27 to TRBJ2-7; 7 nucleotides align to TRBD1. From germline, CDR1 is MNHEY and CDR2 SMNVEV (reference sequence). The CDR3 is made up of 15 amino acids. V trimming: 4 bases; J trimming: 0 bases; junction bases outside the gene matches: 6. The CDR3 sequence: CASSSTGWFSYEQYF. The CDR3 DNA is TGTGCCAGCAGTTCGACAGGGTGGTTCTCCTACGAGCAGTACTTC.

The chain employs TRBV11-2 and TRBJ2-7; no clear D gene. The V gene lost 8 bases and the J gene lost 7 bases, with 18 bases spanning the gap. CDR3 length: 13 residues. The germline CDR1 and CDR2 sequences are SGHAT and FQNNGV. The CDR3 DNA reads as TGTGCCAGCGCCATATATAGGATTGGGGAGCAGTACTTC. Amino acids: CASAIYRIGEQYF.

This chain joins TRBV29-1 and TRBJ2-7; TRBD2 aligns across 8 bases. CDR3 length equals 18 residues. Germline CDR1 reads SQVTM; CDR2 reads ANQGSEA. J lost 3 bases, V lost 1 base, and 17 bases had no gene match. For the CDR3, the DNA is TGCAGCGTTGAAGCCCCTTGGCGGGGCGGGAGGCCCTTCTACGAGCAGTACTTC. This encodes CSVEAPWRGGRPFYEQYF.

The V call is TRBV11-2, the J call TRBJ2-1; 8 nucleotides match TRBD1. In germline, CDR1 is SGHAT, CDR2 FQNNGV. V lost 1 base to trimming and J lost 8 bases; unmatched junction nucleotides: 10. The CDR3 consists of 16 residues. DNA for the CDR3: TGTGCCAGCAGCTTAGTTCAAGGGACAGGCCTCTATGAGCAGTTCTTC. It codes for CASSLVQGTGLYEQFF.

The chain carries TRBV4-2 and TRBJ2-2, with no clear D. The CDR3 covers 15 residues. V lost 0 bases, J lost 5 bases, and 10 bases lay in between. The germline V gene encodes CDR1 LGHNA and CDR2 YNFKEQ. CDR3 loop: CASSQETRQTGELFF. CDR3 sequence (DNA): TGTGCCAGCAGCCAAGAAACGAGACAAACCGGGGAGCTGTTTTTT.

The rearrangement uses TRBV7-3 and TRBJ2-2, with 8 bases lining up with TRBD2. CDR3 size: 16 residues. J gave up 5 bases and V 2 bases, and 7 bases lay outside the gene matches. Germline loops: CDR1 SGHTA, CDR2 FQGTGA. DNA for the CDR3: TGTGCCAGCAGCTTAGGTCGGGCTAGCGGGACCGGGGAGCTGTTTTTT. Amino acid sequence: CASSLGRASGTGELFF. Full variable domain (missing parts from reference TRBV7-3 and TRBJ2-2): GAGVSQTPSNKVTEKGKYVELRCDPISGHTALYWYRQSLGQGPEFLIYFQGTGAADDSGLPNDRFFAVRPEGSVSTLKIQRTERGDSAVYLCASSLGRASGTGELFFGEGSRLTVL.